This T cell receptor beta chain was retrieved from a study of spatial heterogeneity in lung cancer. In the study overall: Beta-chain sequences consistently outnumbered alpha-chain sequences in detection.

CDR1 is MNHNY, CDR2 SVGAGI, per germline (reference sequence). V lost 8 bases and J 6 bases, leaving 10 bases between the germline ends. The CDR3 sequence is 12 residues long. TCRdb re-called the 5' RACE reads with MiXCR, one entry per CDR3 protein. This table holds roughly 48,000 distinct CDR3 sequences, roughly 5.2% found once. As to time point: sample taken at primary tumor resection. This clonotype came up many times. V and J are TRBV6-6 and TRBJ2-2; D is unresolved. This clonotype originated in a male donor with early-stage non-small cell lung cancer. Sequencing used PBMCs, obtained at surgery. The CDR3 protein is CASSMMAGELFF. The CDR3 DNA reads TGTGCCAGCTCAATGATGGCCGGGGAGCTGTTTTTT.